The 15 T cell receptor beta chains below come from one sample, sequenced in a study of CD8+ T cells in alopecia areata. Sequencing templates came from extracted RNA that was reverse transcribed into cDNA. The data were produced by immunoSEQ multiplex PCR, yet TCRdb's version contains in-frame clones alone and is incomplete. The sample has more than 150,000 clones, roughly three fifths seen once. The sample's treatment: oral pan-JAK inhibitor, 5-10 mg twice daily. This material consisted of CD4+ T cells sorted from blood, taken at week 4, from a patient treated with tofacitinib. These receptor sequences come from a human donor with alopecia areata.

This clone was observed a few times. The V call is TRBV21-1, the J call TRBJ2-7; the table's D call TRBD1 went unverified against the DNA. The DNA end favors TRBJ2-5, so the J call may be wrong. TRBV21-1 is described as a pseudogene. The CDR3 runs to 16 residues. The CDR3 here is CASRTRGQGPEETQYF. CDR3 nucleotide sequence: TGTGCCAGCCGCACCAGAGGACAGGGGCCCGAGGAGACCCAGTACTTC.

V usage is TRBV9 and J usage is TRBJ1-5, with D hard to call. The V gene lost 0 bases and the J gene lost 2 bases, with 9 bases spanning the gap. This CDR3 spans 15 amino acids. Germline V gives CDR1 SGDLS, CDR2 YYNGEE. Here the CDR3 DNA reads TGTGCCAGCAGCGTAGTAGGGCTGCGCAATCAGCCCCAGCATTTT. Translating it yields CASSVVGLRNQPQHF. The whole variable domain, filled in from reference TRBV9 and TRBJ1-5, reads DSGVTQTPKHLITATGQRVTLRCSPRSGDLSVYWYQQSLDQGLQFLIQYYNGEERAKGNILERFSAQQFPDLHSELNLSSLELGDSALYFCASSVVGLRNQPQHFGDGTRLSIL.

This clone came up a few times. The rearrangement uses TRBV6-5 and TRBJ2-1, with D tentatively TRBD2 (7 bases). The length of the CDR3 is 15 residues. Per the germline V gene, CDR1 is MNHEY and CDR2 is SVGAGI. The V end lost 5 bases, the J end lost 0 bases, and 11 bases lay between the germline ends. The CDR3 protein is CASSRGASSYNEQFF. The CDR3 bases are TGTGCCAGCAGTCGGGGGGCCAGCTCCTACAATGAGCAGTTCTTC.

The chain combines TRBV29-1 with TRBJ2-1; 7 nucleotides align to TRBD2. This CDR3 comprises 14 residues. With V trimmed by 7 bases and J by 5 bases, 11 bases remained unmatched. Germline-derived CDR1 and CDR2 are SQVTM and ANQGSEA. CDR3 amino acids: CSANGGDGHNEQFF. For the CDR3, the DNA is TGCAGCGCGAATGGGGGGGACGGACACAATGAGCAGTTCTTC.

The genes are TRBV6-5 and TRBJ2-3; D may be TRBD2 (6 bases). Trimming pared 0 bases from V and 9 bases from J, leaving 10 bases between. The CDR3 spans 13 residues. The germline V gene encodes CDR1 MNHEY and CDR2 SVGAGI. The CDR3 region is CASSYSGAGTQYF. In DNA, the CDR3 is TGTGCCAGCAGTTACTCTGGGGCGGGGACGCAGTATTTT.

This chain links TRBV30 with TRBJ2-6; D gene uncertain. Germline V gene sequence: CDR1 GTSNPN, CDR2 SVGIG (reference sequence). Deletions cut 4 bases from V and 0 bases from J, with 7 bases between. The CDR3 sequence is 14 residues long. Here the CDR3 reads CAWKTASGANVLTF. The CDR3 DNA sequence: TGTGCCTGGAAAACAGCCTCTGGGGCCAACGTCCTGACTTTC. Full variable domain (rest looked up from reference TRBV30 and TRBJ2-6): SQTIHQWPATLVQPVGSPLSLECTVEGTSNPNLYWYRQAAGRGLQLLFYSVGIGQISSEVPQNLSASRPQDRQFILSSKKLLLSDSGFYLCAWKTASGANVLTFGAGSRLTVL.

This clone was counted a few times. The V call is TRBV7-9, the J call TRBJ1-1; D is unclear. There are 12 residues in the CDR3. V gave up 5 bases and J gave up 4 bases, with 8 bases separating them. The germline V gene has CDR1 SEHNR and CDR2 FQNEAQ (reference sequence). CDR3 DNA: TGTGCCAGCAGCCTTAGGAGCACTGAAGCTTTCTTT. This codes for CASSLRSTEAFF.

This clone was observed once. CDR3 in amino acids: CASRQRRGRTGANVLTF. The CDR3, as DNA: TGTGCCAGCAGACAAAGGCGGGGGAGAACTGGGGCCAACGTCCTGACTTTC. The chain has TRBV27 and TRBJ2-6; 7 bases agree with TRBD2. CDR1 is MNHEY and CDR2 is SMNVEV in the germline V gene (reference sequence). Losses at the gene ends were 6 bases for V and 2 bases for J; bases not matched to a gene: 10. The CDR3 runs to 17 residues.

This sequence joins TRBV27 and TRBJ1-1, with 8 bases that match TRBD1. The CDR3 extends over 13 amino acids. Germline lookup yields CDR1 MNHEY and CDR2 SMNVEV (reference sequence). V trimming: 5 bases; J trimming: 8 bases; junction bases outside the gene matches: 7. The CDR3 DNA reads as TGTGCCAGCAGTCTCCCAGGGGGCCGAGAAGCTTTCTTT. Amino acids: CASSLPGGREAFF.

This clone has more than one count but fewer than ten. It may be a read error: a sequence one base away is much more abundant. The chain carries TRBV7-2 and TRBJ1-5, with D uncertain. The CDR3 sequence is 13 residues long. V gave up 2 bases and J gave up 0 bases, with 2 bases separating them. Germline values: CDR1 SGHTA, CDR2 FQGNSA. The CDR3 is CASSLNSNQPQHF. The CDR3, as DNA: TGTGCCAGCAGCTTAAATAGCAATCAGCCCCAGCATTTT.

V and J are TRBV4-1 and TRBJ2-1; TRBD2 aligns across 11 bases. V was pared by 4 bases and J by 9 bases, with 11 bases of the junction left unmatched. The CDR3 is made up of 16 amino acids. From germline, CDR1 is MGHRA and CDR2 YSYEKL. This CDR3 is CASSLGLAGGRGEQFF. CDR3 coding DNA: TGCGCCAGCAGCCTCGGACTAGCGGGCGGTCGAGGTGAGCAGTTCTTC.

The V and J genes are TRBV18 and TRBJ2-5; no reliable D call. The ends were cut back, 6 bases at V and 2 bases at J, with 16 bases in the middle. Germline CDR1 and CDR2: KGHSH and LQKENI. The CDR3 contains 15 residues. The CDR3 coding sequence is TGTGCCAGCTCCCCCCGTGGGTCTTCACAAGAGACCCAGTACTTC. It codes for CASSPRGSSQETQYF.

The sample holds one count of this clone. The V call is TRBV5-1, the J call TRBJ2-5; TRBD1 is a possible D gene (5 bases). CDR1 and CDR2 from the germline V gene are SGHRS and YFSETQ. The V gene lost 1 base and the J gene lost 7 bases, with 17 bases spanning the gap. There are 15 residues in the CDR3. The CDR3 here is CASSLSQGLGRTQYF. The CDR3 DNA reads as TGCGCCAGCAGCTTGTCGCAGGGCCTTGGACGGACCCAGTACTTC. Looking up the rest from reference TRBV5-1 and TRBJ2-5 gives the full variable domain: KAGVTQTPRYLIKTRGQQVTLSCSPISGHRSVSWYQQTPGQGLQFLFEYFSETQRNKGNFPGRFSGRQFSNSRSEMNVSTLELGDSALYLCASSLSQGLGRTQYFGPGTRLLVL.

This rearrangement joins TRBV7-2 to TRBJ2-3; 11 positions match TRBD2. The CDR3 is made up of 15 amino acids. V trimming: 5 bases; J trimming: 12 bases; junction bases outside the gene matches: 13. CDR1 is SGHTA, CDR2 FQGNSA, per germline. The CDR3 reads CASSNLPSLAGEQYF. The DNA of the CDR3 is TGTGCCAGCAGCAACCTCCCCTCACTAGCGGGGGAACAGTATTTT.

This chain uses TRBV6-5 with TRBJ1-5; D is uncertain. Germline V gene data show CDR1 as MNHEY and CDR2 as SVGAGI. The CDR3 totals 11 residues. DNA of the CDR3: TGTGCAGTAGGATCAGTTCAGCCCCAGCATTTT. Translating it yields CAVGSVQPQHF.